This TCR beta chain stems from a study of glioma-infiltrating T cells after dendritic cell vaccination. Germline assignment: CDR1 SGHDT and CDR2 YYEEEE. After removal of 3 bases from V and 2 bases from J, the junction contained 8 bases not matched to a gene. This CDR3 contains 16 residues. Time point indicated: after dendritic cell vaccination, including at tumor progression/relapse. Here immunoSEQ multiplex PCR was the method, and the copy in TCRdb shows in-frame clones only, minus some. This sample has approximately 93,000 clones; 85% occur once, and the top ten carry over 6.5%. This sequence originates from a human donor with glioblastoma. The sample was blood, taken after dendritic cell vaccination. The V gene is TRBV5-6, the J gene TRBJ2-5; 9 bases are shared with TRBD2. DNA of the CDR3: TGTGCCAGCAGCTCGAAGGTAGCGGGGGTTCAAGAGACCCAGTACTTC. Its translation: CASSSKVAGVQETQYF.